Listed here are 28 T cell receptor beta chains from one sample, sequenced in a study of Tregs in tolerant kidney transplant recipients. The assay was immunoSEQ multiplex PCR, and TCRdb's table has in-frame clones only and misses some. The table records about 46,000 clones, about 89% of them present only once. Sequenced input: Tregs from blood. Receptors originate from a human donor in good health.

The CDR3 sequence: CASSLEVAGAGQYF. DNA of the CDR3: TGCGCCAGCAGCTTGGAAGTAGCGGGGGCCGGTCAGTACTTC. The chain recombines TRBV5-1 with TRBJ2-5; 9 positions match TRBD2. The length of the CDR3 is 14 residues. Germline CDR1 is SGHRS and CDR2 is YFSETQ. V lost 0 bases to trimming and J lost 11 bases; unmatched junction nucleotides: 8.

This clone was seen a handful of times. J is TRBJ2-7 and V is TRBV27, with D possibly being TRBD1 (5 bases). Trimming removed 0 bases from V and 4 bases from J, with 7 bases in between. The germline CDR1 and CDR2 sequences are MNHEY and SMNVEV (reference sequence). This CDR3 region has 13 residues. In DNA form, the CDR3 reads TGTGCCAGCAGTTTATCTCGACAGTACGAGCAGTACTTC. Protein sequence: CASSLSRQYEQYF.

This clone has only one observation. This chain links TRBV18 with TRBJ2-7; D call uncertain. Germline V gives CDR1 KGHSH, CDR2 LQKENI. Trimming removed 2 bases from V and 2 bases from J, with 10 bases in between. This CDR3 contains 14 residues. CDR3 in DNA: TGTGCCAGCTCACCATCGTCAGGAGCCTACGAGCAGTACTTC. Amino acids: CASSPSSGAYEQYF.

V and J are TRBV18 and TRBJ1-1, with D hard to call. This CDR3 is built from 14 residues. The germline CDR1 and CDR2 sequences are KGHSH and LQKENI. Trimming left V 6 bases short and J 0 bases short, with 11 bases between. As DNA, the CDR3 is TGTGCCAGCTCCGGGATCAAAATGAACACTGAAGCTTTCTTT. Translating it yields CASSGIKMNTEAFF. The full variable domain, completed using reference TRBV18 and TRBJ1-1, is NAGVMQNPRHLVRRRGQEARLRCSPMKGHSHVYWYRQLPEEGLKFMVYLQKENIIDESGMPKERFSAEFPKEGPSILRIQQVVRGDSAAYFCASSGIKMNTEAFFGQGTRLTVV.

The chain links TRBV27 to TRBJ2-1; 7 nucleotides align to TRBD2. J lost 3 bases, V lost 6 bases, and 11 bases had no gene match. CDR1 and CDR2 from the germline V gene are MNHEY and SMNVEV (reference sequence). The CDR3 is 16 residues long. The CDR3 DNA sequence: TGTGCCAGCAGCCGAGGGAGGGTTAGCGGCTACAATGAGCAGTTCTTC. This encodes CASSRGRVSGYNEQFF.

V is TRBV29-1 and J is TRBJ1-2; tentatively, D is TRBD1 (5 bases). Germline CDR1 SQVTM, CDR2 ANQGSEA. Trimming shortened V by 5 bases and J by 5 bases, and 12 bases separated the two germline ends. This CDR3 contains 12 residues. DNA for the CDR3: TGCAGCGTTTCCGGGACTTCGTATGGCTACACCTTC. It encodes CSVSGTSYGYTF.

The V and J genes are TRBV4-1 and TRBJ2-7; TRBD2 agrees at 7 bases. Germline CDR1 MGHRA, CDR2 YSYEKL. The CDR3 sequence is 16 residues long. After removal of 4 bases from V and 4 bases from J, the junction contained 13 bases not matched to a gene. In DNA form, the CDR3 reads TGCGCCAGCAGCCCCGGCAGCGGGAAGCCCCAGTACGAGCAGTACTTC. This sequence encodes CASSPGSGKPQYEQYF.

V is TRBV6-6 and J is TRBJ2-5; D call uncertain. The germline V and J ends were trimmed by 2 bases and 4 bases, with 8 bases remaining between them. CDR1 is MNHNY, CDR2 SVGAGI, per germline (reference sequence). The CDR3 contains 13 residues. CDR3 sequence reads: CASSYGQGETQYF. For the CDR3, the DNA is TGTGCCAGCAGTTACGGGCAAGGAGAGACCCAGTACTTC.

V is TRBV7-2 and J is TRBJ1-3; no firm D call. V dropped 5 bases and J dropped 2 bases, with 13 bases sitting between them. There are 15 residues in the CDR3. Germline V lookup: CDR1 SGHTA, CDR2 FQGNSA. The CDR3 bases are TGTGCCAGCAGCCGCTATAGAGGGACTGGAAACACCATATATTTT. Encoded protein: CASSRYRGTGNTIYF.

The CDR3 region is CSAREQGAAGELFF. CDR3 DNA sequence: TGCAGCGCCCGAGAACAGGGGGCGGCCGGGGAGCTGTTTTTT. The chain is built from TRBV29-1 and TRBJ2-2; 9 bases align to TRBD1. In germline, CDR1 is SQVTM, CDR2 ANQGSEA. After removal of 7 bases from V and 6 bases from J, the junction contained 9 bases not matched to a gene. This CDR3 is built from 14 residues.

The gene calls are TRBV2 and TRBJ2-5; D gene ambiguous. The DNA end is a closer match to TRBJ2-7, so the J assignment may be wrong. The CDR3 runs to 10 residues. Per the germline V gene, CDR1 is SNHLY and CDR2 is FYNNEI. In DNA, the CDR3 is TGTGCCAGCAGCACCTACGAGCAGTACTTC. Translated, it gives CASSTYEQYF.

The chain links TRBV9 to TRBJ2-7; D is unresolved. V shed 0 bases and J shed 1 base, with 8 bases lying between them. The CDR3 contains 14 residues. The germline V gene has CDR1 SGDLS and CDR2 YYNGEE. This CDR3 reads CASSVGVGSYEQYF. DNA of the CDR3: TGTGCCAGCAGCGTAGGGGTTGGTTCCTACGAGCAGTACTTC. The variable domain in full, with the rest retrieved from reference TRBV9 and TRBJ2-7, is DSGVTQTPKHLITATGQRVTLRCSPRSGDLSVYWYQQSLDQGLQFLIQYYNGEERAKGNILERFSAQQFPDLHSELNLSSLELGDSALYFCASSVGVGSYEQYFGPGTRLTVT.

The chain recombines TRBV5-5 with TRBJ1-2, with D maybe TRBD1 (6 bases). The CDR3 length is 14 residues. The germline gives CDR1 SGHKS, CDR2 YYEKEE (reference sequence). Trimming removed 4 bases at V and 8 bases at J, with 18 bases between. The CDR3 sequence: CASSEPNRVGGYTF. In DNA form, the CDR3 reads TGTGCCAGCAGCGAACCAAACAGGGTTGGAGGCTACACCTTC.

This clone was seen just once. This sequence joins TRBV15 and TRBJ2-3; no reliable D call. The germline V gene has CDR1 LNHNV and CDR2 YYDKDF (reference sequence). The CDR3 spans 15 residues. V lost 0 bases and J lost 2, with 9 bases in between. The CDR3: CATSRDRLNTDTQYF. The CDR3 region has the DNA TGTGCCACCAGCAGAGATCGACTGAACACAGATACGCAGTATTTT.

CDR3 sequence reads: CASSQSHTYNEQFF. CDR3 DNA sequence: TGTGCCAGCAGCCAGTCCCACACTTACAATGAGCAGTTCTTC. V gene TRBV7-8 combines with J gene TRBJ2-1; no clear D gene. Germline V gene lookup returns CDR1 SGHVS and CDR2 FQNEAQ. There are 14 residues in the CDR3. With 5 bases removed from V and 4 bases from J, the gap between germline ends came to 12 bases.

The rearrangement links TRBV30 to TRBJ1-4; D is possibly TRBD1 (5 bases). With 8 bases removed from V and 7 bases from J, the gap between germline ends came to 20 bases. The length of the CDR3 is 14 residues. The germline V gene has CDR1 GTSNPN and CDR2 SVGIG (reference sequence). The CDR3, as DNA: TGTGCCCTTTCACCACAGGTCCCTAGTGAAAAACTGTTTTTT. This gives the protein CALSPQVPSEKLFF.

The V and J genes are TRBV5-4 and TRBJ2-3; no clear D. Trimming stripped 4 bases from V and 2 bases from J, with 14 bases between. Germline CDR1 and CDR2: SGHNT and YYREEE (reference sequence). CDR3 length: 15 residues. CDR3 bases: TGTGCCAGCAGCCGCCGGTCCACCAACACAGATACGCAGTATTTT. It translates to CASSRRSTNTDTQYF.

The V and J genes are TRBV4-1 and TRBJ2-2; D unresolved. Trimming cost V 4 bases and J 5 bases, with 11 bases left between them. CDR3 length: 14 residues. Germline V gene data show CDR1 as MGHRA and CDR2 as YSYEKL. The CDR3 DNA is TGCGCCAGCAGCCGCCAGCTCGGTACCGGGGAGCTGTTTTTT. This sequence encodes CASSRQLGTGELFF.

This chain joins TRBV10-3 and TRBJ2-7, with D tentatively TRBD1 (5 bases). This CDR3 contains 12 residues. Per the germline V gene, CDR1 is ENHRY and CDR2 is SYGVKD. Trimming took off 5 bases at V and 2 bases at J, with 7 bases between the two ends. The CDR3 nucleotides read TGTGCCATCAGTCCAGGGACCTACGAGCAGTACTTC. It is translated as CAISPGTYEQYF.

V is TRBV7-6 and J is TRBJ2-6; D remains unclear. V lost 2 bases and J lost 2, with 10 bases in between. Germline CDR1 is SGHVS and CDR2 is FNYEAQ. CDR3 length: 16 residues. CDR3 in amino acids: CASSLMSGPGANVLTF. The DNA for the CDR3 is TGTGCCAGCAGCTTAATGTCGGGCCCTGGGGCCAACGTCCTGACTTTC.

This chain uses TRBV5-4 with TRBJ2-7, with D tentatively TRBD2 (7 bases). This CDR3 has 12 residues. The germline gives CDR1 SGHNT, CDR2 YYREEE (reference sequence). V gave up 7 bases and J gave up 1 base, with 9 bases separating them. CDR3 sequence (DNA): TGTGCCAGCCGGGGGGCGTCCTACGAGCAGTACTTC. This gives the protein CASRGASYEQYF.

The chain links TRBV18 to TRBJ2-3, with D unresolved. Per the germline V gene, CDR1 is KGHSH and CDR2 is LQKENI. This CDR3 contains 13 residues. The V gene lost 3 bases and the J gene lost 2 bases, with 6 bases spanning the gap. The CDR3 here is CASSPSSTDTQYF. The CDR3 DNA is TGTGCCAGCTCACCTTCATCCACAGATACGCAGTATTTT.

CDR3 loop: CASSIGPDRGWQPQHF. The DNA for the CDR3 is TGTGCCAGTAGTATCGGACCCGACAGGGGGTGGCAGCCCCAGCATTTT. The gene calls are TRBV19 and TRBJ1-5, with 9 bases identical to TRBD1. Germline V gene sequence: CDR1 LNHDA, CDR2 SQIVND (reference sequence). This CDR3 spans 16 amino acids. J gave up 7 bases and V 3 bases, and 10 bases lay outside the gene matches.

The chain combines TRBV7-8 with TRBJ2-1; the D gene is possibly TRBD2 (7 bases). Trimming left V 2 bases short and J 2 bases short, with 16 bases between. Germline CDR1 SGHVS, CDR2 FQNEAQ. The CDR3 is made up of 17 amino acids. The CDR3 coding sequence is TGTGCCAGCAGCTTACCCCATGGGGGGGCCCCCTACAATGAGCAGTTCTTC. Protein sequence: CASSLPHGGAPYNEQFF.

V and J are TRBV6-6 and TRBJ2-3; 7 nucleotides match TRBD1. Germline V gene sequence: CDR1 MNHNY, CDR2 SVGAGI (reference sequence). The junction had 7 bases not matched to a gene; V was cut back by 5 bases and J by 2 bases. The CDR3 has 15 residues. CDR3 bases: TGTGCCAGCAGTAACAGGGGTCCTTCCACAGATACGCAGTATTTT. Its translation is CASSNRGPSTDTQYF.

The chain recombines TRBV27 with TRBJ1-1; TRBD1 matches at 7 bases. This CDR3 comprises 13 residues. V shed 4 bases and J 4 bases; nucleotides not matched to a gene: 3. Germline values: CDR1 MNHEY, CDR2 SMNVEV (reference sequence). CDR3 amino acids: CASSSQGSTEAFF. CDR3 DNA: TGTGCCAGCAGTTCACAGGGGAGCACTGAAGCTTTCTTT.

The chain uses TRBV6-4 and TRBJ2-1, with 9 bases aligning to TRBD1. Germline lookup yields CDR1 MRHNA and CDR2 SNTAGT. After removal of 6 bases from V and 9 bases from J, the junction contained 12 bases not matched to a gene. This CDR3 has 15 amino acids. DNA for the CDR3: TGTGCCAGCAGAAATACCGGGACAGGGAGAAGTGAGCAGTTCTTC. Translated, it gives CASRNTGTGRSEQFF.

Points on this clone: Mismatch with germline at one junction end may stem from a read error. This chain connects TRBV6-5 to TRBJ2-5; TRBD2 matches at 12 bases. This CDR3 spans 12 amino acids. The germline V gene has CDR1 MNHEY and CDR2 SVGAGI. The CDR3 DNA reads as TGTGCCAGCAAAGGACTAGCGGGAAGTCTGCACTTC. This codes for CASKGLAGSLHF.